This note documents a single T cell receptor (beta chain) sequence. These data come from a study of monozygotic twins with inflammatory bowel disease. The germline V gene has CDR1 SQVTM and CDR2 ANQGSEA. CDR3 length equals 14 residues. TCRdb re-called the 5' RACE reads; one entry per CDR3 protein, DNA not given. The record lists some 160,000 distinct CDR3 sequences, of which the ten most abundant hold around 7.2%. Investigators extracted total RNA from whole blood and did not sort T cells. This receptor was obtained from a human donor with ulcerative colitis or Crohn's disease, or a healthy co-twin of an affected twin (not recorded which). This chain links TRBV29-1 with TRBJ2-1. The sequencing sample was made of blood. The CDR3 loop is CSVEPRFSYNEQFF.